The 16 T cell receptor beta chains below were found in one sample sequenced in a study of blood T cells in healthy people across ages. Sample-barcoded 5' priming and a J-beta primer mix drove a second PCR of roughly 6 to 12 cycles. TCRdb reanalysed the 5' RACE reads using MiXCR and keeps one entry per CDR3 protein. The sample consists of some 1,000,000 distinct CDR3 sequences, around 25% of them appearing once. The data also belong to a second study, concerning T cells of mothers and their children.

Source material: blood. These receptors were obtained from a girl aged 2 to 10 in good health.

This clonotype was observed a handful of times. This chain connects TRBV18 to TRBJ2-2; the D is unclear. This CDR3 is 13 amino acids long. Trimming shortened V by 2 bases and J by 4 bases, and 5 bases separated the two germline ends. The V gene's germline CDR1 is KGHSH and CDR2 LQKENI. The CDR3 bases are TGTGCCAGCTCACCAGAGGTCACCGGGGAGCTGTTTTTT. Translating it yields CASSPEVTGELFF.

This clonotype was seen a handful of times. V and J are TRBV7-8 and TRBJ1-1; 9 bases line up with TRBD1. The trim removed 7 bases at V and 3 bases at J, leaving 15 bases unmatched. The V gene's germline CDR1 is SGHVS and CDR2 FQNEAQ. CDR3 size: 17 residues. CDR3 loop: CASTRTGGQGLDTEAFF. The CDR3 coding sequence is TGTGCCAGCACCAGAACGGGGGGACAGGGCTTAGACACTGAAGCTTTCTTT.

This clonotype was seen a handful of times. This sequence joins TRBV6-2 or TRBV6-3 and TRBJ2-7, with 11 nucleotides matching TRBD2. Germline CDR1 MNHEY, CDR2 SVGEGT. CDR3 length: 15 amino acids. The V and J ends lost 6 bases and 0 bases, in that order; junction bases with no gene match: 4. CDR3 in amino acids: CASRSSGGSSYEQYF. The CDR3 DNA reads TGTGCCAGCAGATCTAGCGGGGGGAGCTCCTACGAGCAGTACTTC.

This clonotype has just a few counts. V usage is TRBV9 and J usage is TRBJ2-3, with TRBD2 identical over 7 bases. Germline V gene data show CDR1 as SGDLS and CDR2 as YYNGEE. Trimming took 3 bases from V and 3 from J; bases not matched to a gene: 4. The CDR3 totals 14 residues. CDR3 sequence: CASSGRLATDTQYF. The CDR3 region has the DNA TGTGCCAGCAGCGGACGACTAGCTACAGATACGCAGTATTTT.

The chain has TRBV2 and TRBJ1-4; 8 bases fit TRBD1. Per the germline V gene, CDR1 is SNHLY and CDR2 is FYNNEI. V dropped 7 bases and J dropped 7; count of bases not matched to a gene: 8. The CDR3 consists of 14 residues. The CDR3 spells CASTVTGVGEKLFF. CDR3 coding DNA: TGTGCCAGCACTGTGACAGGGGTCGGTGAAAAACTGTTTTTT.

This chain joins TRBV29-1 and TRBJ1-2; D might be TRBD1 (5 bases). V shed 0 bases and J shed 3 bases, with 8 bases lying between them. CDR1 is SQVTM, CDR2 ANQGSEA, per germline. This CDR3 is built from 13 residues. The CDR3 DNA reads as TGCAGCGTTGAAGATGCGGGGCACTATGGCTACACCTTC. Amino acids: CSVEDAGHYGYTF.

This chain connects TRBV5-1 to TRBJ2-5; D unresolved. The J call may be wrong; the DNA end is better matched by TRBJ2-7. The CDR3 consists of 14 residues. The germline V gene has CDR1 SGHRS and CDR2 YFSETQ. The CDR3 DNA follows: TGCGCCAGCAGCTTGCGGTCAGAGGACTACGAGCAGTACTTC. Amino acid sequence: CASSLRSEDYEQYF.

V is TRBV10-3 and J is TRBJ2-3; D is perhaps TRBD2 (5 bases). Germline loops: CDR1 ENHRY, CDR2 SYGVKD. Trimming left V 3 bases short and J 1 base short, with 11 bases between. This CDR3 is built from 15 residues. The CDR3, as DNA: TGTGCCATCAGTGAAGGCGGGCTCCGCACAGATACGCAGTATTTT. This codes for CAISEGGLRTDTQYF.

This chain links TRBV9 with TRBJ1-2; D not certain. V was cut by 6 bases and J by 6 bases, with 9 bases left in between. The CDR3 has 11 residues. Per the germline V gene, CDR1 is SGDLS and CDR2 is YYNGEE. CDR3 DNA sequence: TGTGCCAGCAAAACAGCCCATGGCTACACCTTC. Translating it yields CASKTAHGYTF.

A few counts support this clonotype. V gene TRBV4-1 combines with J gene TRBJ2-2; weak D call: TRBD2 (6 bases). The CDR3 contains 16 residues. Germline CDR1 and CDR2: MGHRA and YSYEKL. The V gene lost 4 bases and the J gene lost 8 bases, with 20 bases spanning the gap. The CDR3 protein is CASSPPGGTVAGELFF. The CDR3 nucleotides are TGCGCCAGCAGCCCACCCGGGGGTACCGTGGCGGGGGAGCTGTTTTTT.

This clonotype was detected a few times. The V and J genes are TRBV29-1 and TRBJ1-2, with D unresolved. This CDR3 region has 14 residues. CDR1 SQVTM and CDR2 ANQGSEA come from the germline V gene. V was clipped by 5 bases and J by 6 bases, with 19 bases between them. CDR3 residues: CSVLTGHPRDGYTF. The DNA of the CDR3 is TGCAGCGTTTTGACCGGCCACCCAAGGGATGGCTACACCTTC.

This clonotype occurred many times. V gene TRBV7-3 combines with J gene TRBJ2-5; D is uncertain. The CDR3 is 13 amino acids. Germline V lookup: CDR1 SGHTA, CDR2 FQGTGA. V lost 0 bases and J 1 base, leaving 3 bases between the germline ends. CDR3 DNA: TGTGCCAGCAGCTTAACCACCCAAGAGACCCAGTACTTC. Its protein product is CASSLTTQETQYF.

The table lists this clonotype with a few counts. This sequence joins TRBV20-1 and TRBJ2-7; no clear D. The tail of the sequence fits TRBJ2-5 better, so the J call may be wrong. Germline CDR1 reads DFQATT; CDR2 reads SNEGSKA (reference sequence). The CDR3 has 13 residues. DNA for the CDR3: TGCAGTGCTAGAATAGACTTATCGGAGACCCAGTACTTC. It is translated as CSARIDLSETQYF.

The CDR3 nucleotides are TGTGCCAGCAGAATAGCAGGGAACACCGGGGAGCTGTTTTTT. Translated: CASRIAGNTGELFF. V and J are TRBV6-5 and TRBJ2-2; D uncertain. With 6 bases removed from V and 1 base from J, the gap between germline ends came to 9 bases. From germline, CDR1 is MNHEY and CDR2 SVGAGI. This CDR3 contains 14 residues.

This clonotype was seen a handful of times. V is TRBV29-1 and J is TRBJ1-1; D is ambiguous. Germline V lookup: CDR1 SQVTM, CDR2 ANQGSEA. The V gene lost 7 bases and the J gene lost 5 bases, with 20 bases spanning the gap. This CDR3 has 14 residues. CDR3 region: CSARGQAPGTEAFF. The CDR3 DNA reads TGCAGCGCTAGAGGGCAGGCCCCGGGGACTGAAGCTTTCTTT.

The V call is TRBV12-5, the J call TRBJ1-2, with 7 bases aligning to TRBD1. J lost 6 bases, V lost 1 base, and 11 bases had no gene match. This CDR3 comprises 16 residues. Germline CDR1 reads LGHNT; CDR2 reads FRNRAP. This CDR3 reads CASGLAGTDAAHGYTF. CDR3 bases: TGTGCTAGTGGTTTGGCCGGGACAGACGCCGCTCATGGCTACACCTTC. Full variable domain (missing parts from reference TRBV12-5 and TRBJ1-2): DARVTQTPRHKVTEMGQEVTMRCQPILGHNTVFWYRQTMMQGLELLAYFRNRAPLDDSGMPKDRFSAEMPDATLATLKIQPSEPRDSAVYFCASGLAGTDAAHGYTFGSGTRLTVV.